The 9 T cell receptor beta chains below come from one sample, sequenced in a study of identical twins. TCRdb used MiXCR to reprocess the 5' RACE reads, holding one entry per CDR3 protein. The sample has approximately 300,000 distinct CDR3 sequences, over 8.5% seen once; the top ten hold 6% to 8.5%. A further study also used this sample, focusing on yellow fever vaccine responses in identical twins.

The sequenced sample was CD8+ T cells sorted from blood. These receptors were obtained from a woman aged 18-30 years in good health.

The CDR3 DNA reads TGCGCCAGCAGCCCCGGGACACTCCTACAAGAGACCCAGTACTTC. Translation: CASSPGTLLQETQYF. The genes are TRBV5-1 and TRBJ2-5; D is perhaps TRBD1 (6 bases). CDR1 and CDR2 (germline): SGHRS, YFSETQ. V was pared by 4 bases and J by 2 bases, with 15 bases between. The CDR3 is made up of 15 amino acids.

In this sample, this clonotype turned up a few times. This chain's CDR3 is CASSQGASGRRETQYF. The CDR3 bases are TGCGCCAGCAGCCAAGGCGCTAGCGGGAGGAGAGAGACCCAGTACTTC. V is TRBV4-3 and J is TRBJ2-5; 11 positions match TRBD2. The CDR3 is made up of 16 amino acids. Germline CDR1 LGHNA, CDR2 YSLEER. The ends lost 1 base at V and 4 bases at J; junction bases unmatched: 5.

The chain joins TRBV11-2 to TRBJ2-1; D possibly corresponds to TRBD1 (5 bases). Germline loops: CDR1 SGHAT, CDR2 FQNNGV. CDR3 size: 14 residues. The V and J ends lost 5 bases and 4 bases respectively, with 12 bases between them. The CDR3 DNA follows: TGTGCCAGCAGCCCAATGGCAGGGTACAATGAGCAGTTCTTC. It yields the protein CASSPMAGYNEQFF.

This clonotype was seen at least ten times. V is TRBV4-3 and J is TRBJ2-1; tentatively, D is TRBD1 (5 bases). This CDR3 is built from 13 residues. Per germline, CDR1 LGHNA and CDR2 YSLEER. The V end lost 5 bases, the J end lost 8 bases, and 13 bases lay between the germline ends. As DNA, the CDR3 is TGCGCCAGCAGCTCCTCCAGGGTAGATGAGCAGTTCTTC. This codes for CASSSSRVDEQFF.

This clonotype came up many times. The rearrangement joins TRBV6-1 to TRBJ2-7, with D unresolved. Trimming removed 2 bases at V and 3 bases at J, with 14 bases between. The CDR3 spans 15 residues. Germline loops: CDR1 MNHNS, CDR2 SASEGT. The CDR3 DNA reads TGTGCCAGCAGTGAAATTGCGGATGCGGTCTACGAGCAGTACTTC. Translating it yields CASSEIADAVYEQYF.

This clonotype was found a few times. The CDR3 protein is CSVEDLGGRASEKLFF. The CDR3 region has the DNA TGCAGCGTTGAAGATCTGGGGGGCAGGGCGAGCGAAAAACTGTTTTTT. This chain joins TRBV29-1 and TRBJ1-4, with TRBD1 as a possible D gene (6 bases). Trimming pared 0 bases from V and 8 bases from J, leaving 19 bases between. CDR3 length: 16 residues. Germline CDR1 and CDR2: SQVTM and ANQGSEA.

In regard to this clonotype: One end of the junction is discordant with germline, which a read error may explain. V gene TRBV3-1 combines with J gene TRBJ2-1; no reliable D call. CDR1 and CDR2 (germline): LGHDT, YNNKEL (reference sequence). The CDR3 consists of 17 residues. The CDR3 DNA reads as TGTGCCACCAGCCCGCCTGGGATCGCGATCAAATACAATGAGCAGTTCTTC. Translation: CATSPPGIAIKYNEQFF.

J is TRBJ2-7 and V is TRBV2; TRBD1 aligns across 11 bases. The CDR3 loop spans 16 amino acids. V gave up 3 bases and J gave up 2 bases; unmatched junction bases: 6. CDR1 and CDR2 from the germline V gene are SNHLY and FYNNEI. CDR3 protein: CASSEDRGLITYEQYF. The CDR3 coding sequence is TGTGCCAGCAGTGAGGACAGGGGGCTAATAACCTACGAGCAGTACTTC. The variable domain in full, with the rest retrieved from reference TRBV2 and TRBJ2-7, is EPEVTQTPSHQVTQMGQEVILRCVPISNHLYFYWYRQILGQKVEFLVSFYNNEISEKSEIFDDQFSVERPDGSNFTLKIRSTKLEDSAMYFCASSEDRGLITYEQYFGPGTRLTVT.

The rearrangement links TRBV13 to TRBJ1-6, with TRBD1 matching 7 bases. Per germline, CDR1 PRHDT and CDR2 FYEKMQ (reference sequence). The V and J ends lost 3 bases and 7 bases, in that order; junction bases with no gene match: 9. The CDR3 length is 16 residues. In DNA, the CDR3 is TGTGCCAGCAGCTTGTTTCCCGGGACAGAAAATTCACCCCTCCACTTT. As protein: CASSLFPGTENSPLHF. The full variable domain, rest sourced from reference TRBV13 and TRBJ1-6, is AAGVIQSPRHLIKEKRETATLKCYPIPRHDTVYWYQQGPGQDPQFLISFYEKMQSDKGSIPDRFSAQQFSDYHSELNMSSLELGDSALYFCASSLFPGTENSPLHFGNGTRLTVT.